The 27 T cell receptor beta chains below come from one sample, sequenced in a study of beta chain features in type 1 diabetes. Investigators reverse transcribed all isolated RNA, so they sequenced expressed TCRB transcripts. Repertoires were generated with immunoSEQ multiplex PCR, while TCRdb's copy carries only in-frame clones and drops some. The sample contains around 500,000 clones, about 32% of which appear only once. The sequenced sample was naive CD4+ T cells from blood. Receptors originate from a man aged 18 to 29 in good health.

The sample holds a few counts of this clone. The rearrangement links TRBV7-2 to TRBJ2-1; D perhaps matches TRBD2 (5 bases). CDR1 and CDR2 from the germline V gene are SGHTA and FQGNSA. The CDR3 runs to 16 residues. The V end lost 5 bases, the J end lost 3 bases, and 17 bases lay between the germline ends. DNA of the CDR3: TGTGCCAGCAGCCCCTCCCGGCGGGCCCTCTACAATGAGCAGTTCTTC. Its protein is CASSPSRRALYNEQFF.

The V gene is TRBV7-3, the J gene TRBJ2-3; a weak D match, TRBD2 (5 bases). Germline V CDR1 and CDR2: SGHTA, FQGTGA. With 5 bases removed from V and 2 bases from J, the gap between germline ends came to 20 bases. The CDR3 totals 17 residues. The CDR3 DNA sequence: TGTGCCAGCAGCCCGAGTCTCCCCCGGGGATACACAGATACGCAGTATTTT. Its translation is CASSPSLPRGYTDTQYF. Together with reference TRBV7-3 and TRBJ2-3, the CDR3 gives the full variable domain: GAGVSQTPSNKVTEKGKYVELRCDPISGHTALYWYRQSLGQGPEFLIYFQGTGAADDSGLPNDRFFAVRPEGSVSTLKIQRTERGDSAVYLCASSPSLPRGYTDTQYFGPGTRLTVL.

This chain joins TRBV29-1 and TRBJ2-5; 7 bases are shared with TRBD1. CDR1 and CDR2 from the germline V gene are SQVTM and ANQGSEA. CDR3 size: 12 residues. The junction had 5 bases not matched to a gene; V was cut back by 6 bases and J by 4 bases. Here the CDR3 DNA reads TGCAGCGTGCGACAGGGCTTAGAGACCCAGTACTTC. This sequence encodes CSVRQGLETQYF.

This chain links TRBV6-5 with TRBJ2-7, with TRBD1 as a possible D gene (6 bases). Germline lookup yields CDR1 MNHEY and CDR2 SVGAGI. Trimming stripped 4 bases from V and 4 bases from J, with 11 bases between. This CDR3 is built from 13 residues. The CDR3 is CASSLMGAYEQYF. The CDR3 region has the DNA TGTGCCAGCAGTTTGATGGGGGCATACGAGCAGTACTTC.

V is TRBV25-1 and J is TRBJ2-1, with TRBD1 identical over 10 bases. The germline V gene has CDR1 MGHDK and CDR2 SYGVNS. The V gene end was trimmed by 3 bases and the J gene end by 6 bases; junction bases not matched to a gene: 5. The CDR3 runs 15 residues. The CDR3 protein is CASSDFGTGVNEQFF. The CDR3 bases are TGTGCCAGCAGTGACTTTGGGACAGGGGTCAATGAGCAGTTCTTC.

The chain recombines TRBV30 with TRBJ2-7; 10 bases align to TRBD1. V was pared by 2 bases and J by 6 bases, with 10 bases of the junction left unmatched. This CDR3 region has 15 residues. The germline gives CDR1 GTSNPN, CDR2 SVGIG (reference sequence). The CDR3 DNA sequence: TGTGCCTGGAGTCCCCCGGACAGGGGGTGGGCCGAGCAGTACTTC. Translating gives CAWSPPDRGWAEQYF.

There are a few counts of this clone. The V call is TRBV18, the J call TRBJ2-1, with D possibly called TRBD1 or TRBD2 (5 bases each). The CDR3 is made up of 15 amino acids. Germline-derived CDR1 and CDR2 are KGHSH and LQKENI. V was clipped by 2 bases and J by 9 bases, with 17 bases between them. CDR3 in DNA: TGTGCCAGCTCACCAACCGGGACCAAGTTCGCTGAGCAGTTCTTC. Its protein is CASSPTGTKFAEQFF.

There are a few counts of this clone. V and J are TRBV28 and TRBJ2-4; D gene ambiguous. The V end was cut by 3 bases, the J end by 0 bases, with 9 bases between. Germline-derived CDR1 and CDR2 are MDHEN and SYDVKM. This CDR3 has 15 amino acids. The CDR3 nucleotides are TGTGCCAGCAGTTTTAGGCAGATAGCCAAAAACATTCAGTACTTC. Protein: CASSFRQIAKNIQYF. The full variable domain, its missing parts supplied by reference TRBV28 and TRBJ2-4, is DVKVTQSSRYLVKRTGEKVFLECVQDMDHENMFWYRQDPGLGLRLIYFSYDVKMKEKGDIPEGYSVSREKKERFSLILESASTNQTSMYLCASSFRQIAKNIQYFGAGTRLSVL.

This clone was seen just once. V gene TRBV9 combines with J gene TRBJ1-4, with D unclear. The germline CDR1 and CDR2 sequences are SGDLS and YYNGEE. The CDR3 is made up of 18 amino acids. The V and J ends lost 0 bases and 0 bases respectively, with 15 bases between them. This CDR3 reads CASSVASGQTSTNEKLFF. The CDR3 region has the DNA TGTGCCAGCAGCGTAGCTAGCGGGCAGACGTCAACTAATGAAAAACTGTTTTTT.

In nucleotides, the CDR3 is TGCGCCAGCAGCTTAACCGCTGGTGAGCAGTTCTTC. Its protein product is CASSLTAGEQFF. V usage is TRBV5-1 and J usage is TRBJ2-1; unclear D gene. V was shortened by 2 bases and J by 9 bases, with 9 bases between the two germline ends. Germline CDR1 and CDR2: SGHRS and YFSETQ. This CDR3 has 12 amino acids.

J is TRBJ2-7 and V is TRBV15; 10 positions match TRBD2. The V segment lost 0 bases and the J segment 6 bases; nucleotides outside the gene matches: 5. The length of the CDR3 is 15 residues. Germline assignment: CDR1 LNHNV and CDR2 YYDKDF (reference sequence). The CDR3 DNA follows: TGTGCCACCAGCAGAGAGCTAGCGGGAGTAGCCGAGCAGTACTTC. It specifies CATSRELAGVAEQYF.

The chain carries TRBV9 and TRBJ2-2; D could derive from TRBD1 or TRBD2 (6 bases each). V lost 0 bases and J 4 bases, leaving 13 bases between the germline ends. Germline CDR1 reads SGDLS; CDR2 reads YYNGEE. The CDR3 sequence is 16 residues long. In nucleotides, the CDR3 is TGTGCCAGCAGCGTAGCGGGGGCCCGAAGCACCGGGGAGCTGTTTTTT. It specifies CASSVAGARSTGELFF.

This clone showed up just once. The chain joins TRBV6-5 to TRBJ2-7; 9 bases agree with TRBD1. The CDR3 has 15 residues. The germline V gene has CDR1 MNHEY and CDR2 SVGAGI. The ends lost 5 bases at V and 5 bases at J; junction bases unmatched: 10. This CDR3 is CASSAAGQGENEQYF. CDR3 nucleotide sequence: TGTGCCAGCAGTGCGGCGGGACAGGGAGAGAACGAGCAGTACTTC.

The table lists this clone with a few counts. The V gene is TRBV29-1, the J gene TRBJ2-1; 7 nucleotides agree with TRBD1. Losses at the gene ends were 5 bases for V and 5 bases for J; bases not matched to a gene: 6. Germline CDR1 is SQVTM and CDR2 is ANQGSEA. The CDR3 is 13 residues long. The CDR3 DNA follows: TGCAGCGTTCTCCCCGGGACAGACAATGAGCAGTTCTTC. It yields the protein CSVLPGTDNEQFF.

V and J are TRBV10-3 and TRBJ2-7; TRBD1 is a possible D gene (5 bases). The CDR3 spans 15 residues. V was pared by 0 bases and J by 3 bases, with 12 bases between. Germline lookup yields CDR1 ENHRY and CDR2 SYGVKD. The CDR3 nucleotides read TGTGCCATCAGTGAGTCGGGGTCAGGGTACTACGAGCAGTACTTC. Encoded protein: CAISESGSGYYEQYF.

The CDR3: CASSPGQHSYNEQFF. The CDR3 DNA reads as TGTGCCAGCAGCCCGGGACAACACTCCTACAATGAGCAGTTCTTC. V and J are TRBV7-9 and TRBJ2-1, with a possible D match to TRBD1 (6 bases). Trimming took off 5 bases at V and 0 bases at J, with 11 bases between the two ends. This CDR3 spans 15 amino acids. Germline lookup yields CDR1 SEHNR and CDR2 FQNEAQ (reference sequence).

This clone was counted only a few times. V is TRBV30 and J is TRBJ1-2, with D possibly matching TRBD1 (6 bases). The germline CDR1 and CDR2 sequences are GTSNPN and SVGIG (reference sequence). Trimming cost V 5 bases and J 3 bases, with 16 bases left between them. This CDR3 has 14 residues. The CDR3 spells CAWLRFTGHYGYTF. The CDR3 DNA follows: TGTGCCTGGCTCCGATTCACAGGGCACTATGGCTACACCTTC.

In DNA, the CDR3 is TGTGCCAGCAGCCCAACAAGACAGGGAGGCTACACCTTC. It codes for CASSPTRQGGYTF. The rearrangement joins TRBV9 to TRBJ1-2; the match to TRBD1 covers 7 bases. The CDR3 runs 13 residues. J lost 8 bases, V lost 4 bases, and 8 bases had no gene match. Per the germline V gene, CDR1 is SGDLS and CDR2 is YYNGEE.

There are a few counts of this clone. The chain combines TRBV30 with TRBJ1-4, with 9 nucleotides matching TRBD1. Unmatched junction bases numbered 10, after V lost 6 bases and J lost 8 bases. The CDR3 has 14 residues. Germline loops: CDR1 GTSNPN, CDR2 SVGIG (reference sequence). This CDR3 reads CACPPGQGREKLFF. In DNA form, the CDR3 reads TGTGCCTGCCCCCCCGGACAGGGGAGGGAAAAACTGTTTTTT.

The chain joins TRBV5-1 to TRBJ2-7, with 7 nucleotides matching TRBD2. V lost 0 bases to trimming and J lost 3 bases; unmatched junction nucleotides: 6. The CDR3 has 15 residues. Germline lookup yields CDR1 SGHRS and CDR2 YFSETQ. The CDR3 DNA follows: TGCGCCAGCAGCTTGGTGGCTAGCGGATTCTACGAGCAGTACTTC. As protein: CASSLVASGFYEQYF.

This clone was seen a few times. The CDR3 coding sequence is TGTGCCTGGAGTGTTCCCGAAAGGCGTACTGAAGCTTTCTTT. Translating it yields CAWSVPERRTEAFF. The chain carries TRBV30 and TRBJ1-1; D unresolved. Germline V gene data show CDR1 as GTSNPN and CDR2 as SVGIG (reference sequence). The CDR3 covers 14 residues. The ends were cut back, 0 bases at V and 5 bases at J, with 13 bases in the middle.

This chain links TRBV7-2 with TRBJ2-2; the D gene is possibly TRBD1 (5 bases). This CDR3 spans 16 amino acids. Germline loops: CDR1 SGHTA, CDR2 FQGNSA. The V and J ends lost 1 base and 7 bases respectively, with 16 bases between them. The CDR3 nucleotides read TGTGCCAGCAGCTTAGTCGACCCAGGGCCCGGCGGGGAGCTGTTTTTT. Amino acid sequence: CASSLVDPGPGGELFF.

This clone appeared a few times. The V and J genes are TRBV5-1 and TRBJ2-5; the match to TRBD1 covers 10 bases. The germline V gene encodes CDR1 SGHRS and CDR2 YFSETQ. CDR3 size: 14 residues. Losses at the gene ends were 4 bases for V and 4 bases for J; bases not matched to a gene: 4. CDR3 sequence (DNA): TGCGCCAGCAGCGGAAGGACAGGGGGAGAGACCCAGTACTTC. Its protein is CASSGRTGGETQYF.

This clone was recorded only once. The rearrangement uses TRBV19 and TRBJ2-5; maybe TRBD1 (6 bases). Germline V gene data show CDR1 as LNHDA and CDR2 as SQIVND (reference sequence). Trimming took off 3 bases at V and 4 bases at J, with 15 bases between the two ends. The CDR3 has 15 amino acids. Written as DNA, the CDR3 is TGTGCCAGTAGTATCCAGGGGTCGCTGGGAGAGACCCAGTACTTC. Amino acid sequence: CASSIQGSLGETQYF.

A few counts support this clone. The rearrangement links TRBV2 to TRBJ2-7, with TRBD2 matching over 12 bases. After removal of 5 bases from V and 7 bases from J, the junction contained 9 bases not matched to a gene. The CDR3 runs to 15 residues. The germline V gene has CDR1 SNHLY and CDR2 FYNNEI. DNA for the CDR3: TGTGCCAGCAGTTCTAGACTAGCGGGAGAGTGGGAGCAGTACTTC. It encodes CASSSRLAGEWEQYF.

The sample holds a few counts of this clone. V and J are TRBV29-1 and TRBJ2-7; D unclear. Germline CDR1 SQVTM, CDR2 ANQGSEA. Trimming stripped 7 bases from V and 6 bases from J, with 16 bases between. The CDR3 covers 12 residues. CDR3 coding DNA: TGCAGCGGCCACACGGAGTGGGGCGAGCAGTACTTC. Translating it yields CSGHTEWGEQYF.

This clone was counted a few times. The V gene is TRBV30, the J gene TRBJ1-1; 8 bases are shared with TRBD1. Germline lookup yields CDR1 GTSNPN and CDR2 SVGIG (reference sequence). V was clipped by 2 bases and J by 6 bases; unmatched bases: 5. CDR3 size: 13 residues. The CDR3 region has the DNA TGTGCCTGGAGTTACAGGGGGGGCTCTGAAGCTTTCTTT. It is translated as CAWSYRGGSEAFF.